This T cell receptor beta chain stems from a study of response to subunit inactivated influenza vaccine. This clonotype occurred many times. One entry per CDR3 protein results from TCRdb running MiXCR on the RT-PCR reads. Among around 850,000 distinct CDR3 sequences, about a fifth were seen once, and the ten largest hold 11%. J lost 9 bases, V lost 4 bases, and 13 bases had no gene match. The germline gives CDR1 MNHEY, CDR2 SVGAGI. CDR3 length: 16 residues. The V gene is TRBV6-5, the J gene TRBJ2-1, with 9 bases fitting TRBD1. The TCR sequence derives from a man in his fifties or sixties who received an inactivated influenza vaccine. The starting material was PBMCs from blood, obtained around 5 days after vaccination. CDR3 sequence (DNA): TGTGCCAGCAGTTCGTACCCGCCGGGACAGGGTGGTGAGCAGTTCTTC. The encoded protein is CASSSYPPGQGGEQFF.